This passage covers 24 T cell receptor beta chains from one sample sequenced in a study of blood T cells in healthy people across ages (dated by TCRdb to the mid-2010s). Libraries were prepared through 5' RACE. The run used an Illumina HiSeq 2500. The second PCR ran for roughly 7 to 11 cycles and used a J-beta primer mix along with a sample-barcoded 5' primer. The public reads were reprocessed in TCRdb via fastp at Q25 and MiXCR, keeping in-frame beta chains. Each record represents a unique CDR3 protein, reported with the most common genes and DNA among its rows. This sample gives 650,000 to 1,000,000 distinct CDR3 sequences in total; about half of them show up just once. In total, the top ten clones hold around 18% of the sample. Sequenced sample: blood. These receptors originate from a man older than 75 in good health.

V usage is TRBV20-1 and J usage is TRBJ1-1, with D unclear. This CDR3 has 11 residues. Looked up from germline, CDR1 is DFQATT and CDR2 is SNEGSKA (reference sequence). Between the trimmed V and J ends, which lost 3 bases and 3 bases, there was a span of 5 bases. This chain's CDR3 is CSARVDTEAFF. The DNA for the CDR3 is TGCAGTGCTAGGGTAGACACTGAAGCTTTCTTT.

The V and J genes are TRBV10-3 and TRBJ2-1; unclear D gene. Trimming cost V 0 bases and J 9 bases, with 9 bases left between them. Germline V CDR1 and CDR2: ENHRY, SYGVKD. The length of the CDR3 is 13 residues. CDR3 loop: CAISESRSFEQFF. The CDR3 nucleotides read TGTGCCATCAGTGAGTCTAGGAGTTTTGAGCAGTTCTTC.

In this sample, this clonotype turned up a few times. The chain is built from TRBV10-3 and TRBJ2-5; 7 bases are shared with TRBD1. The J call may be incorrect, as the DNA end agrees better with TRBJ2-7. The CDR3 sequence is 14 residues long. Germline V lookup: CDR1 ENHRY, CDR2 SYGVKD. CDR3 in amino acids: CAISPPGQNYEQYF. The CDR3 nucleotides read TGTGCCATCAGTCCTCCGGGACAGAATTACGAGCAGTACTTC.

Ten or more counts support this clonotype. V and J are TRBV20-1 and TRBJ2-1; 10 nucleotides match TRBD2. The CDR3 spans 15 residues. Losses at the gene ends were 5 bases for V and 8 bases for J; bases not matched to a gene: 12. Germline values: CDR1 DFQATT, CDR2 SNEGSKA (reference sequence). CDR3 region: CSAPMGLAQSDEQFF. The DNA of the CDR3 is TGCAGTGCTCCAATGGGACTAGCGCAAAGCGATGAGCAGTTCTTC.

This clonotype appeared a few times. This rearrangement joins TRBV7-2 to TRBJ2-5; perhaps TRBD1 as D (6 bases). Per germline, CDR1 SGHTA and CDR2 FQGNSA. The CDR3 extends over 12 amino acids. V lost 5 bases and J 10 bases, leaving 14 bases between the germline ends. CDR3 sequence: CASSPRGGIQYF. CDR3 coding DNA: TGTGCCAGCAGCCCCAGAGGGGGAATCCAGTACTTC.

This chain connects TRBV28 to TRBJ2-3, with D tentatively TRBD2 (5 bases). In germline, CDR1 is MDHEN, CDR2 SYDVKM. The CDR3 is made up of 13 amino acids. The V and J ends lost 3 bases and 6 bases respectively, with 10 bases between them. For the CDR3, the DNA is TGTGCCAGCAGTTTGAATGGAGGTGATACGCAGTATTTT. This codes for CASSLNGGDTQYF.

DNA for the CDR3: TGCGCCAGCAGCCAAGGGGAATTGGTTTCCTACGAGCAGTACTTC. It is translated as CASSQGELVSYEQYF. The chain uses TRBV4-1 and TRBJ2-7; D gene ambiguous. Germline CDR1 MGHRA, CDR2 YSYEKL. V dropped 1 base and J dropped 1 base, with 11 bases sitting between them. This CDR3 region has 15 residues.

This rearrangement joins TRBV30 to TRBJ1-6; 8 bases map to TRBD1. J gave up 9 bases and V 6 bases, and 10 bases lay outside the gene matches. CDR1 is GTSNPN, CDR2 SVGIG, per germline (reference sequence). The CDR3 is 14 residues long. CDR3 protein: CACGGQERTSPLHF. Written as DNA, the CDR3 is TGTGCCTGCGGGGGACAGGAACGGACTTCACCCCTCCACTTT.

The genes are TRBV7-9 and TRBJ2-4; 14 nucleotides line up with TRBD2. Gene TRBJ2-7 matches the end of the DNA better, so the J call may be wrong. Germline V gene data show CDR1 as SEHNR and CDR2 as FQNEAQ (reference sequence). The CDR3 contains 15 residues. CDR3 coding DNA: TGTGCCAGCAGCTTTCCGGGACTAGCGGGAGTCGAGCAGTACTTC. It encodes CASSFPGLAGVEQYF.

The rearrangement uses TRBV15 and TRBJ2-1, with TRBD1 matching over 9 bases. Germline CDR1 is LNHNV and CDR2 is YYDKDF (reference sequence). The length of the CDR3 is 14 residues. J lost 9 bases, V lost 6 bases, and 9 bases had no gene match. The CDR3 sequence is CATSPGQGVSEQFF. For the CDR3, the DNA is TGTGCCACCAGTCCGGGACAGGGTGTGTCTGAGCAGTTCTTC.

This clonotype was seen ten or more times. The rearrangement joins TRBV12-3 or TRBV12-4 to TRBJ1-6; the D gene is possibly TRBD1 (5 bases). The CDR3 loop spans 14 amino acids. With 2 bases removed from V and 8 bases from J, the gap between germline ends came to 10 bases. This chain's CDR3 is CASSLRQGDSPLHF. The CDR3 DNA reads as TGTGCCAGCAGTTTAAGGCAGGGTGATTCACCCCTCCACTTT.

The rearrangement links TRBV29-1 to TRBJ1-4; D may be TRBD1 (5 bases). Trimming took off 8 bases at V and 8 bases at J, with 21 bases between the two ends. There are 14 residues in the CDR3. Germline loops: CDR1 SQVTM, CDR2 ANQGSEA. DNA of the CDR3: TGCAGCACATGGGGGGGGAGTCCTTCGGAAAAACTGTTTTTT. Translated: CSTWGGSPSEKLFF.

The chain employs TRBV7-2 and TRBJ2-7, with D maybe TRBD1 (5 bases). Between the trimmed V and J ends, which lost 5 bases and 6 bases, there was a span of 20 bases. Germline values: CDR1 SGHTA, CDR2 FQGNSA. The CDR3 is 15 amino acids. The CDR3 DNA sequence: TGTGCCAGCAGCCCTATGGCAGGGCAGCATGGCGAGCAGTACTTC. Its protein product is CASSPMAGQHGEQYF.

This clonotype has more than one count but fewer than ten. This rearrangement joins TRBV9 to TRBJ2-5; D gene uncertain. Trimming removed 4 bases at V and 5 bases at J, with 12 bases between. The CDR3 runs 13 residues. The germline gives CDR1 SGDLS, CDR2 YYNGEE. The CDR3 sequence: CASSPAADETQYF. The DNA for the CDR3 is TGTGCCAGCAGCCCTGCGGCCGATGAGACCCAGTACTTC.

The DNA for the CDR3 is TGCGCCAGCAGCTTGGTCGCGGGCACATCCTACGAGCAGTACTTC. Encoded protein: CASSLVAGTSYEQYF. The gene calls are TRBV5-1 and TRBJ2-7; D may be TRBD2 (5 bases). Germline CDR1 SGHRS, CDR2 YFSETQ. The ends were cut back, 0 bases at V and 1 base at J, with 11 bases in the middle. The CDR3 has 15 residues. Filled out from reference TRBV5-1 and TRBJ2-7, the complete variable domain reads KAGVTQTPRYLIKTRGQQVTLSCSPISGHRSVSWYQQTPGQGLQFLFEYFSETQRNKGNFPGRFSGRQFSNSRSEMNVSTLELGDSALYLCASSLVAGTSYEQYFGPGTRLTVT.

This clonotype was counted between two and nine times. The chain recombines TRBV27 with TRBJ2-7, with unresolved D. The V gene's germline CDR1 is MNHEY and CDR2 SMNVEV (reference sequence). Deletions cut 2 bases from V and 5 bases from J, with 13 bases between. This CDR3 contains 14 residues. The CDR3 spells CASSLTGPPDEQYF. CDR3 nucleotide sequence: TGTGCCAGCAGTTTAACCGGACCGCCCGACGAGCAGTACTTC.

The J gene is TRBJ2-7, the V gene TRBV5-1; tentatively, D is TRBD1 (5 bases). Germline V gene sequence: CDR1 SGHRS, CDR2 YFSETQ. V lost 0 bases, J lost 3 bases, and 13 bases lay in between. The CDR3 loop spans 15 amino acids. CDR3 region: CASSLAPRQGYEQYF. The DNA for the CDR3 is TGCGCCAGCAGCTTGGCCCCTAGGCAGGGCTACGAGCAGTACTTC.

This clonotype occurred a few times. The gene calls are TRBV16 and TRBJ2-1, with 11 bases that match TRBD2. The V gene's germline CDR1 is KGHSY and CDR2 FQNENV. This CDR3 has 17 residues. Unmatched junction bases numbered 1, after V lost 0 bases and J lost 0 bases. The CDR3: CASSQSSGRVSYNEQFF. CDR3 DNA sequence: TGTGCCAGCAGCCAATCTAGCGGGAGGGTCTCCTACAATGAGCAGTTCTTC.

The chain links TRBV29-1 to TRBJ2-5; 8 bases map to TRBD1. The DNA end favors TRBJ2-7, so the J call may be wrong. The CDR3 covers 14 residues. CDR1 SQVTM and CDR2 ANQGSEA come from the germline V gene. DNA of the CDR3: TGCAGCGTTGTCACAGGGGGAAGGCGCTACGAGCAGTACTTC. Its protein product is CSVVTGGRRYEQYF.

Notes on this clonotype: Given a much more abundant clone one base away, this may be a read error. This chain uses TRBV4-3 with TRBJ2-5; tentative D call: TRBD2 (6 bases). CDR3 size: 15 residues. V was trimmed by 1 base and J by 11 bases, leaving 20 bases between them. Germline-derived CDR1 and CDR2 are LGHNA and YSLEER. The CDR3, as DNA: TGCGCCAGCAGCCAAGGACTAGACCGGAACAATGAGCAGTACTTC. This sequence encodes CASSQGLDRNNEQYF.

This clonotype was picked up many times. This may be a read error: a much more frequent sequence differs by one nucleotide. This rearrangement joins TRBV4-2 to TRBJ2-7; D tentatively reads TRBD1 or TRBD2 (6 bases each). This CDR3 region has 15 residues. V dropped 3 bases and J dropped 3 bases, with 15 bases sitting between them. Germline CDR1 LGHNA, CDR2 YNFKEQ. The CDR3 region is CASSQLRGGLYEQYF. The DNA for the CDR3 is TGTGCCAGCAGCCAGTTACGTGGGGGGCTCTACGAGCAGTACTTC.

The V and J genes are TRBV24-1 and TRBJ2-3; no firm D call. Deletions cut 2 bases from V and 7 bases from J, with 9 bases between. Looked up from germline, CDR1 is KGHDR and CDR2 is SFDVKD. This CDR3 comprises 13 residues. CDR3 region: CATSDSIQYTQYF. DNA of the CDR3: TGTGCCACCAGTGATTCGATACAGTATACGCAGTATTTT.

This clonotype was counted at least ten times. V gene TRBV7-2 combines with J gene TRBJ2-1, with TRBD2 identical over 12 bases. The junction had 4 bases not matched to a gene; V was cut back by 4 bases and J by 6 bases. The CDR3 spans 15 residues. Per germline, CDR1 SGHTA and CDR2 FQGNSA. The CDR3 spells CASSSLAGGPNEQFF. CDR3 coding DNA: TGTGCCAGCAGCTCCCTAGCGGGAGGGCCCAATGAGCAGTTCTTC.

The rearrangement joins TRBV19 to TRBJ2-1; D possibly matches TRBD1 or TRBD2 (5 bases each). Germline V CDR1 and CDR2: LNHDA, SQIVND (reference sequence). Trimming removed 3 bases at V and 5 bases at J, with 23 bases between. CDR3 length equals 18 residues. The CDR3 spells CASSIERSGRKGDNEQFF. The CDR3 coding sequence is TGTGCCAGTAGTATCGAACGATCGGGGAGAAAAGGGGACAATGAGCAGTTCTTC.